This TCR beta chain was recovered during a study of T-cell memory formation after mild COVID-19. Study outcomes and limitations: Within pre-infection memory, some responding clones were found, suggesting cross-reactive memory joined.

The CDR3 has 14 amino acids. Germline values: CDR1 SEHNR, CDR2 FQNEAQ (reference sequence). Trimming cost V 5 bases and J 2 bases, with 12 bases left between them. A remark on this clonotype: What it binds is unknown.

5'RACE primed at constant segments yielded TCR alpha and TCR beta cDNA libraries bearing sample barcodes and UMIs. A single record per CDR3 protein comes from TCRdb applying MiXCR to the 5' RACE reads. Here the sample spans around 250,000 distinct CDR3 sequences, about a sixth being singletons. The sample was PBMCs or a T cell subset sorted from them (not recorded which). The chain joins TRBV7-9 to TRBJ1-1; D unclear. The clonotype comes from a man aged 18 to 35 who had mild COVID-19 (a few samples of this study predate the infection). Cell type and time point are not known. The CDR3 sequence is CASSLDGHNTEAFF. The CDR3 DNA is TGTGCCAGCAGCCTCGACGGGCATAACACTGAAGCTTTCTTT. The full variable domain, in which reference TRBV7-9 and TRBJ1-1 provide the parts outside the CDR3, is DTGVSQNPRHKITKRGQNVTFRCDPISEHNRLYWYRQTLGQGPEFLTYFQNEAQLEKSRLLSDRFSAERPKGSFSTLEIQRTEQGDSAMYLCASSLDGHNTEAFFGQGTRLTVV.